Shown below are 18 T cell receptor beta chains from a single sample sequenced in a study of CD8+CD57+ T cells in acquired aplastic anemia. Genomic DNA was employed as the template in profiling TCR beta VDJ and CDR3. TCRdb fed the reads into MiXCR, producing one record per CDR3 protein. The sample holds more than 150,000 distinct CDR3 sequences, 40% to 50% seen once. What was sequenced was sorted CD4+, CD8+, or CD8+CD57+ T cells (not recorded which) from PBMCs. The receptors were gathered from a human donor in good health.

Comment on this clonotype: A much larger clone differs by one base, so this may be a read error. This likely comes from a read error, as the CDR3 has no conserved phenylalanine or tryptophan at its end. The chain couples TRBV10-2 to TRBJ1-5, with 8 bases lining up with TRBD1. Germline CDR1 is WSHSY and CDR2 is SAAADI. This CDR3 contains 15 residues. CDR3 amino acids: CASSSDRGPNQPQHI. The CDR3 nucleotides read TGTGCCAGCAGTTCCGACAGGGGCCCCAATCAGCCCCAGCATATT.

This rearrangement joins TRBV19 to TRBJ1-1; no firm D call. This CDR3 is 14 amino acids long. Trimming took off 6 bases at V and 0 bases at J, with 11 bases between the two ends. The germline V gene has CDR1 LNHDA and CDR2 SQIVND (reference sequence). The CDR3 region has the DNA TGTGCCAGTAGCCCTGGACGGCTGAACACTGAAGCTTTCTTT. Amino acid sequence: CASSPGRLNTEAFF.

V usage is TRBV6-1 and J usage is TRBJ1-1; D is undetermined. Germline values: CDR1 MNHNS, CDR2 SASEGT. This CDR3 has 11 residues. The germline V and J ends were trimmed by 6 bases and 9 bases, with 11 bases remaining between them. The CDR3 here is CASRQLEKAFF. The CDR3, as DNA: TGTGCCAGCAGGCAGCTTGAAAAAGCTTTCTTT.

The chain recombines TRBV19 with TRBJ2-1, with D possibly TRBD1 on 6 matching bases. The germline gives CDR1 LNHDA, CDR2 SQIVND (reference sequence). This CDR3 is 15 amino acids long. V lost 4 bases to trimming and J lost 2 bases, with 12 bases between them. The chain's CDR3 is CASSTSDRPYNEQFF. Written as DNA, the CDR3 is TGTGCCAGTAGTACCTCGGACAGACCCTACAATGAGCAGTTCTTC.

This clonotype was found many times. The chain combines TRBV7-9 with TRBJ2-5; TRBD2 is a possible D gene (6 bases). The CDR3 has 13 residues. CDR1 is SEHNR and CDR2 is FQNEAQ in the germline V gene (reference sequence). V was cut by 3 bases and J by 3 bases, with 8 bases left in between. CDR3 protein: CASSFRTKETQYF. The DNA for the CDR3 is TGTGCCAGCAGCTTTAGGACTAAAGAGACCCAGTACTTC.

V is TRBV7-9 and J is TRBJ1-3, with unresolved D. The CDR3 is 10 residues long. V was clipped by 5 bases and J by 7 bases, with 3 bases between them. Germline CDR1 SEHNR, CDR2 FQNEAQ (reference sequence). The CDR3: CASSHNTIYF. CDR3 coding DNA: TGTGCCAGCAGCCACAACACCATATATTTT. Together with reference TRBV7-9 and TRBJ1-3, the CDR3 gives the full variable domain: DTGVSQNPRHKITKRGQNVTFRCDPISEHNRLYWYRQTLGQGPEFLTYFQNEAQLEKSRLLSDRFSAERPKGSFSTLEIQRTEQGDSAMYLCASSHNTIYFGEGSWLTVV.

This chain connects TRBV6-2 or TRBV6-3 to TRBJ2-6; D remains unclear. Trimming stripped 5 bases from V and 0 bases from J, with 11 bases between. The CDR3 runs 16 residues. CDR1 is MNHEY, CDR2 SVGEGT, per germline. CDR3 DNA: TGTGCCAGCAGTCAAGAGAGGAGCTCTGGGGCCAACGTCCTGACTTTC. This gives the protein CASSQERSSGANVLTF.

This chain links TRBV10-3 with TRBJ2-3, with TRBD1 identical over 7 bases. The trim removed 9 bases at V and 4 bases at J, leaving 7 bases unmatched. Germline V gives CDR1 ENHRY, CDR2 SYGVKD. This CDR3 spans 13 amino acids. The CDR3 DNA reads as TGTGCCATTAAAGGGGGCGCGGCAGATACGCAGTATTTT. This codes for CAIKGGAADTQYF.

Comment on this clonotype: A read error is possible here, since a much larger clone lies one base away. The genes are TRBV25-1 and TRBJ2-7, with D uncertain. Trimming stripped 7 bases from V and 2 bases from J, with 15 bases between. This CDR3 is 14 amino acids long. Germline V gene sequence: CDR1 MGHDK, CDR2 SYGVNS. CDR3 bases: TGTGCCAGCACCCCCTCCGTGAAGCCCTACGAGCAGTACTTC. This sequence encodes CASTPSVKPYEQYF.

This rearrangement joins TRBV20-1 to TRBJ2-5; 7 nucleotides line up with TRBD1. The CDR3 runs to 15 residues. Germline V gives CDR1 DFQATT, CDR2 SNEGSKA (reference sequence). Unmatched junction bases numbered 12, after V lost 4 bases and J lost 4 bases. The CDR3 region is CSANSRDSGRETQYF. CDR3 bases: TGCAGTGCTAATTCGAGGGACAGCGGACGAGAGACCCAGTACTTC.

This clonotype has a count of ten or more. The rearrangement links TRBV24-1 to TRBJ2-6; D not resolved. The germline V gene encodes CDR1 KGHDR and CDR2 SFDVKD. The CDR3 runs 16 residues. With 4 bases removed from V and 0 bases from J, the gap between germline ends came to 9 bases. CDR3 region: CATSEVSSSGANVLTF. The CDR3 coding sequence is TGTGCCACCAGTGAGGTATCTTCCTCTGGGGCCAACGTCCTGACTTTC.

The table lists this clonotype with a few counts. Just one base apart from a much larger clone, this may be a read error. The chain has TRBV12-3 or TRBV12-4 and TRBJ2-3, with 9 bases aligning to TRBD2. This CDR3 is 15 amino acids long. CDR3: CASGLASGKTDTQYF. The CDR3 DNA sequence: TGTGCCAGCGGTTTAGCTAGCGGGAAAACAGATACGCAGTATTTT.

There are many counts of this clonotype. The chain is built from TRBV24-1 and TRBJ2-4; TRBD1 matches at 8 bases. Unmatched junction bases numbered 6, after V lost 2 bases and J lost 4 bases. The CDR3 length is 16 residues. Germline values: CDR1 KGHDR, CDR2 SFDVKD. CDR3 DNA sequence: TGTGCCACCAGTGATTCGACAGGGGCCAGAAAAAACATTCAGTACTTC. Translation: CATSDSTGARKNIQYF.

This clonotype was observed a handful of times. CDR3 coding DNA: TGTGCCAGCAGTGGAAAACAGGGACAGAGCTCCTACAATGAGCAGTTCTTC. Translation gives CASSGKQGQSSYNEQFF. The chain links TRBV25-1 to TRBJ2-1; 7 positions match TRBD1. CDR1 and CDR2 from the germline V gene are MGHDK and SYGVNS. Germline trimming cut 4 bases from V and 0 bases from J; bases unmatched to any gene: 9. This CDR3 is 17 amino acids long.

This clonotype was recorded many times. DNA of the CDR3: TGTGCCAGCAGTGATTCGGGACTAGCGGGGTACGAGCAGTACTTC. This translates into CASSDSGLAGYEQYF. The chain combines TRBV25-1 with TRBJ2-7; 13 bases are a match to TRBD2. V shed 3 bases, J shed 4 bases, and the junction held 3 bases outside the gene matches. CDR3 length: 15 amino acids. Germline CDR1 reads MGHDK; CDR2 reads SYGVNS.

The table lists this clonotype with many counts. The J gene is TRBJ2-5, the V gene TRBV25-1, with 9 bases matching TRBD1. CDR1 and CDR2 (germline): MGHDK, SYGVNS. The V and J ends lost 5 bases and 1 base, in that order; junction bases with no gene match: 5. The CDR3 extends over 15 amino acids. The CDR3 loop reads CASSLQDRGQETQYF. The CDR3 region has the DNA TGTGCCAGCAGTCTACAGGACAGGGGCCAAGAGACCCAGTACTTC.

The chain is built from TRBV7-6 and TRBJ2-7; D gene ambiguous. From germline, CDR1 is SGHVS and CDR2 FNYEAQ. V lost 5 bases to trimming and J lost 3 bases, with 11 bases between them. CDR3 length: 13 residues. In DNA, the CDR3 is TGTGCCAGCAGCCCCTACGACGGCTACGAGCAGTACTTC. Translation gives CASSPYDGYEQYF.

In this sample, this clonotype turned up once. The rearrangement links TRBV24-1 to TRBJ2-7, with 9 bases aligning to TRBD1. Per germline, CDR1 KGHDR and CDR2 SFDVKD. The ends lost 11 bases at V and 0 bases at J; junction bases unmatched: 10. The CDR3 sequence is 15 residues long. The CDR3 sequence is CASSFSTGGSYEQYF. DNA of the CDR3: TGTGCCAGCAGCTTCTCGACAGGGGGCTCCTACGAGCAGTACTTC.